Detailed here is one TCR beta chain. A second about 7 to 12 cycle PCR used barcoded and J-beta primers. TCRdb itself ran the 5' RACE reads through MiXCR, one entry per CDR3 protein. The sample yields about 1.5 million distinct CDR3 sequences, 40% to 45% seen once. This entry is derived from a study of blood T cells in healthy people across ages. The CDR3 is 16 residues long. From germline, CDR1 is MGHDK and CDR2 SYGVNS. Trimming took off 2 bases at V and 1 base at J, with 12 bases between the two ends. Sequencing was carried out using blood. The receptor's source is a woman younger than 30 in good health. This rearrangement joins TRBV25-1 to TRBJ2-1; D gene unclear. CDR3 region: CASSERSGLSYNEQFF. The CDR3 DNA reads TGTGCCAGCAGTGAACGGTCGGGTCTGTCCTACAATGAGCAGTTCTTC.